This is a list of T cell receptor beta chains from one sample in a study of cytomegalovirus exposure and HLA in healthy donors. Sequencing used immunoSEQ multiplex PCR; TCRdb keeps in-frame clones, though not all of them. The sample includes 150,000 to 200,000 clones, roughly 75% of them seen just once. Sequenced sample: PBMCs. The source of these receptors is a man aged 40-50 years in good health and CMV-seronegative. CDR3s include the opening cysteine and the closing phenylalanine or tryptophan. Only some rows state a clone size, as once, few, many or a class for expanded clones.

clone_size: NA
v_call: TRBV18
cdr3_aa: CASSRTGGAGANVLTF

clone_size: NA
v_call: TRBV11-2
cdr3_aa: CASSFGAAQPQHF

clone_size: NA
v_call: TRBV19
cdr3_aa: CASSSWTSGSSGELFF

clone_size: NA
v_call: TRBV27
cdr3_aa: CASSLTGPRETQYF

clone_size: NA
v_call: TRBV5-6
cdr3_aa: CASSLGQGGDTQYF

clone_size: NA
v_call: TRBV5-6
cdr3_aa: CASSPPPVGQIRAEAFF

clone_size: few
v_call: TRBV7-2
cdr3_aa: CASSLDRNTEAFF

clone_size: NA
v_call: TRBV28
cdr3_aa: CASSLSYVEKLFF

clone_size: NA
v_call: TRBV27
cdr3_aa: CASSLSAGTQETQYF

clone_size: once
v_call: TRBV11-3
cdr3_aa: CASSPRTGANTEAFF

clone_size: NA
v_call: TRBV29-1
cdr3_aa: CSVVTSGSYEQYF

clone_size: NA
v_call: TRBV5-1
cdr3_aa: CASSPQGARDQETQYF

clone_size: NA
v_call: TRBV21-1
cdr3_aa: CASSKLTGPNEKLFF

clone_size: NA
v_call: TRBV2
cdr3_aa: CASSGAGTNYGYTF

clone_size: NA
v_call: TRBV6-5
cdr3_aa: CASTPFYRTGERGTF

clone_size: NA
v_call: TRBV7-9
cdr3_aa: CASSPRDSVTYNEQFF